The present entry profiles one TCR beta chain with its context. Per the original data handling: By means of reference gene primer amplification, nucleated cell counts were estimated. Clones were sequenced by immunoSEQ multiplex PCR, and TCRdb holds only the in-frame ones, with some missing. V, J and clone size derive from that table, while D and trimming were established from the DNA sequence. This sample has 91,000 or so clones; about 86% occur once, and the top ten carry less than 20%. With V trimmed by 3 bases and J by 3 bases, 6 bases remained unmatched. Germline CDR1 and CDR2: MDHEN and SYDVKM. CDR3 length equals 15 residues. These data belong to a study of blood T cell repertoires in COVID-19. Study as a whole: Researchers got acute and convalescent COVID-19 samples from the United States, Italy and Spain. From T cells, B-cell-depleted T cells, or PBMCs came the material, which was cDNA or gDNA.

The V and J genes are TRBV28 and TRBJ2-7; TRBD2 matches 9 bases. The clonotype originates from a human donor in a cohort sampled during active COVID-19. Sequenced material: peripheral blood. The CDR3, as DNA: TGTGCCAGCAGTTTTATTGCGACTAGCGGCTACGAGCAGTACTTC. Its protein product is CASSFIATSGYEQYF.